The TCR beta chain under discussion was sequenced for a study of vaccination and CD4 T cells after COVID-19. Sequenced with the Oncomine TCR Beta short-read assay was DNA taken from cultured CD4+ T cells. TCRdb redid the calling of the PCR reads with MiXCR, one entry per CDR3 protein. This repertoire shows around 16,000 distinct CDR3 sequences, roughly 69% found once; its top ten account for approximately 12%. V trimming: 6 bases; J trimming: 8 bases; junction bases outside the gene matches: 6. Germline CDR1 reads MNHNS; CDR2 reads SASEGT. The CDR3 runs 13 residues. Notes on this clonotype: Its antigen is currently unknown.

Treatment here: approximately 9-day PBMC culture with coronavirus spike peptide pools or control peptides (ViraFEST assay). Study-wide results and caveats: Convalescent patients had 304 of 307 vaccine-specific clones showing spike mono-reactivity.

The source is a human donor who had recovered from COVID-19. The V call is TRBV6-1, the J call TRBJ2-1; 8 nucleotides match TRBD1. Sequenced sample: CD4+ T cells from blood, cultured in vitro. In DNA, the CDR3 is TGTGCCAGCAGAACAGGGGGTACCCATGAGCAGTTCTTC. It translates to CASRTGGTHEQFF.